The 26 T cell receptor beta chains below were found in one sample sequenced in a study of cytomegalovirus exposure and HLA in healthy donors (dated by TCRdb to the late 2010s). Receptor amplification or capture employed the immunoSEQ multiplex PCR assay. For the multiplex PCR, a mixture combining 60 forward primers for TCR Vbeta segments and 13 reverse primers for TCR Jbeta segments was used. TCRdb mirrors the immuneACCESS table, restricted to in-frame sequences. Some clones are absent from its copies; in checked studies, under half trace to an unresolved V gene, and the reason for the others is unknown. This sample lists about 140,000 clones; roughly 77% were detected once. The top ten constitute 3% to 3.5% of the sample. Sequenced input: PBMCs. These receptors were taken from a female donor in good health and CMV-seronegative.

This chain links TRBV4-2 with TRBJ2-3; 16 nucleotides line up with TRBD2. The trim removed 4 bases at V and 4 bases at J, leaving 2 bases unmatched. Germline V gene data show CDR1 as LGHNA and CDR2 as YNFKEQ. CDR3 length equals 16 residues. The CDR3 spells CASSPGLAGGADTQYF. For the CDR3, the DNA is TGTGCCAGCAGCCCGGGACTAGCGGGAGGGGCAGATACGCAGTATTTT.

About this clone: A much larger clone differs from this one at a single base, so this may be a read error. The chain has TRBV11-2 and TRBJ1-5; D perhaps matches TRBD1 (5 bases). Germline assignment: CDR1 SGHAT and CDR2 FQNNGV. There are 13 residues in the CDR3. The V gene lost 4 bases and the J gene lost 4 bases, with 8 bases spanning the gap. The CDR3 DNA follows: TGTGCCAGCAGCTCCCAGGGAAATCAGCCCCAGCATTTT. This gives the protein CASSSQGNQPQHF. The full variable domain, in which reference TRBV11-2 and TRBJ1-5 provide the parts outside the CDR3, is EAGVAQSPRYKIIEKRQSVAFWCNPISGHATLYWYQQILGQGPKLLIQFQNNGVVDDSQLPKDRFSAERLKGVDSTLKIQPAKLEDSAVYLCASSSQGNQPQHFGDGTRLSIL.

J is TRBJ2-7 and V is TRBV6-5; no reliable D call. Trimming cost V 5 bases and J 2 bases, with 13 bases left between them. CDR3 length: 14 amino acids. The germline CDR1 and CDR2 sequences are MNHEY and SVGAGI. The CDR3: CASSARSSPYEQYF. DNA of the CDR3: TGTGCCAGCAGTGCGCGATCGAGCCCCTACGAGCAGTACTTC.

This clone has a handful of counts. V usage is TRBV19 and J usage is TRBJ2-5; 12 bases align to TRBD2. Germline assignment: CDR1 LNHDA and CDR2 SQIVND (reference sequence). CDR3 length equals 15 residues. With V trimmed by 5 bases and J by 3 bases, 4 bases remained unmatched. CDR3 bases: TGTGCCAGTAGTGGGAGGACTAGCGGGAAAGAGACCCAGTACTTC. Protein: CASSGRTSGKETQYF.

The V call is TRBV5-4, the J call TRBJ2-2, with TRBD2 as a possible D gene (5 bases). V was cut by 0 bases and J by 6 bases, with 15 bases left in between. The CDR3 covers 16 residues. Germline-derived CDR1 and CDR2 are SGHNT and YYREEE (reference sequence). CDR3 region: CASSLARGSGAGELFF. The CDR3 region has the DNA TGTGCCAGCAGCTTGGCCCGTGGGTCCGGGGCCGGGGAGCTGTTTTTT.

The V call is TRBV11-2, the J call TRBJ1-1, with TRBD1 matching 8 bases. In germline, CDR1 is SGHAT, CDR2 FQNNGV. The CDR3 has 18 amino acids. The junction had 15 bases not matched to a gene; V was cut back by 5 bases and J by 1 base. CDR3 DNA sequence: TGTGCCAGCAGCCTAGGACGGGGGACAGGAAGGACGAACACTGAAGCTTTCTTT. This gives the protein CASSLGRGTGRTNTEAFF.

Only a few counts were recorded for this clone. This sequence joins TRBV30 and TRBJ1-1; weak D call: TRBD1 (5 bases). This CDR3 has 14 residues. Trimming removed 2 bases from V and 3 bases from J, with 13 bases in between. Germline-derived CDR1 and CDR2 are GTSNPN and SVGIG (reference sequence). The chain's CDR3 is CAWSSRQTYTEAFF. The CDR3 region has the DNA TGTGCCTGGAGTTCCCGACAGACTTACACTGAAGCTTTCTTT.

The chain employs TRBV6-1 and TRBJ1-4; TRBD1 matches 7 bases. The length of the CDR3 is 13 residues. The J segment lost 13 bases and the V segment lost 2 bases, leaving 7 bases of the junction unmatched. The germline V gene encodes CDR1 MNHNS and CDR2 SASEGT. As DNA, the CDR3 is TGTGCCAGCAGTGAAATTGTTTGGACAGGACTGTTTTTT. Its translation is CASSEIVWTGLFF.

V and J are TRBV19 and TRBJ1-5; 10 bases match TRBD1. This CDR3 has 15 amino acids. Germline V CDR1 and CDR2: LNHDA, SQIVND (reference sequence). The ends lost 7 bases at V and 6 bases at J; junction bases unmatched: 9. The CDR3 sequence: CASTPVRDRGQPQHF. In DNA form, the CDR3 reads TGTGCCAGTACTCCCGTCCGGGACAGGGGTCAGCCCCAGCATTTT.

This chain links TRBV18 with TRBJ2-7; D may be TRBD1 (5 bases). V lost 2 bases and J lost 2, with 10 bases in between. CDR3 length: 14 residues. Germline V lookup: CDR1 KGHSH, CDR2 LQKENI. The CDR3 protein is CASSPADSPYEQYF. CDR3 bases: TGTGCCAGCTCACCAGCTGACAGTCCCTACGAGCAGTACTTC.

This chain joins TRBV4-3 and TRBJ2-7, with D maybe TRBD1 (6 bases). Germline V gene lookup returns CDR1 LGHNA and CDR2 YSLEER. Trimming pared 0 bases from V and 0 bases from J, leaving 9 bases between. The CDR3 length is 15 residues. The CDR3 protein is CASSQDETGSYEQYF. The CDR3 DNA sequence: TGCGCCAGCAGCCAAGATGAGACAGGCTCCTACGAGCAGTACTTC.

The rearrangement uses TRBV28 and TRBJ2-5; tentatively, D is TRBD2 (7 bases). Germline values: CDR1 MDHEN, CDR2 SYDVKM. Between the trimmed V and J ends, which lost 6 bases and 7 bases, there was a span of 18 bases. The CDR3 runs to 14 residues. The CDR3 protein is CASSLGGGERTQYF. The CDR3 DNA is TGTGCCAGCAGCTTAGGGGGGGGCGAGAGGACCCAGTACTTC.

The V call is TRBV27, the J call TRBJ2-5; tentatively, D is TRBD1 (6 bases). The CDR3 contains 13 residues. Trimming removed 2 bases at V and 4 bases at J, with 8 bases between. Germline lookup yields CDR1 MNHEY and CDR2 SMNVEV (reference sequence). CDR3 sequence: CASSLTGLETQYF. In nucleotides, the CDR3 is TGTGCCAGCAGTTTAACAGGGCTAGAGACCCAGTACTTC.

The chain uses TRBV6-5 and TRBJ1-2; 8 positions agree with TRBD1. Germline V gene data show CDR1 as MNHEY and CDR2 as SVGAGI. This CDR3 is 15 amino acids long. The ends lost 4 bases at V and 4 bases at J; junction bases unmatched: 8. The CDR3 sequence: CASSFHPDRAYGYTF. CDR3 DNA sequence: TGTGCCAGCAGTTTCCACCCGGACAGGGCCTATGGCTACACCTTC.

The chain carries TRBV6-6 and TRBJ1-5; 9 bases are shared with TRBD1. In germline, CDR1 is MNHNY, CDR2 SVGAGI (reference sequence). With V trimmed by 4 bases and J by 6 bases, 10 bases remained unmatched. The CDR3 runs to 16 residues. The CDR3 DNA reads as TGTGCCAGCAGTTTATGGGAACAGGGGGCGGGTCAGCCCCAGCATTTT. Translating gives CASSLWEQGAGQPQHF.

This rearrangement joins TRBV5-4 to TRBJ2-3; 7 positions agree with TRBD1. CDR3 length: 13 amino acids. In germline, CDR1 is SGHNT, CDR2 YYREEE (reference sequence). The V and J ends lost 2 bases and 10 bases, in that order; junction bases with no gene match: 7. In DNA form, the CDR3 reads TGTGCCAGCAGCTTTGAGGGGGCCTCATCGCAGTATTTT. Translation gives CASSFEGASSQYF.

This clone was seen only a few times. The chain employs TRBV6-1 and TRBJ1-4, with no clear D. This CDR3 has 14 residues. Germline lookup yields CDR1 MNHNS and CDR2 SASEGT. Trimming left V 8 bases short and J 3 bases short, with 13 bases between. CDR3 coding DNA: TGTGCCAGCGTTCGTGGGCCGGCTAATGAAAAACTGTTTTTT. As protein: CASVRGPANEKLFF.

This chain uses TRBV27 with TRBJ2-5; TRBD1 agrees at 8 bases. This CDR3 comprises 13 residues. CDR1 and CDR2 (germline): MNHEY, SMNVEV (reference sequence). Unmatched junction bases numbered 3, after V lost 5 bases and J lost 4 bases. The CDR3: CASSPTGGETQYF. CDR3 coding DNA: TGTGCCAGCAGTCCAACAGGGGGAGAGACCCAGTACTTC.

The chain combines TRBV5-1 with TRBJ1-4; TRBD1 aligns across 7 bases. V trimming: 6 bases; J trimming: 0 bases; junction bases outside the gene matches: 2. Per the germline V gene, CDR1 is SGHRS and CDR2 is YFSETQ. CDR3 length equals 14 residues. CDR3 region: CASTGTATNEKLFF. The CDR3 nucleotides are TGCGCCAGCACTGGGACAGCAACTAATGAAAAACTGTTTTTT.

CDR3 residues: CASSWTQGAIGANVLTF. CDR3 nucleotide sequence: TGCGCCAGCAGCTGGACACAGGGGGCTATTGGGGCCAACGTCCTGACTTTC. The V call is TRBV5-1, the J call TRBJ2-6; 9 nucleotides line up with TRBD1. CDR1 is SGHRS, CDR2 YFSETQ, per germline. This CDR3 comprises 17 residues. Germline trimming cut 3 bases from V and 3 bases from J; bases unmatched to any gene: 7.

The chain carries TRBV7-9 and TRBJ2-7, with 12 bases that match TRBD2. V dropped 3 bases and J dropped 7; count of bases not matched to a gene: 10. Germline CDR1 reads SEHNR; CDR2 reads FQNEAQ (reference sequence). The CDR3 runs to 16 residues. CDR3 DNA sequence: TGTGCCAGCAGCTTGTGGCTAGCGGGAGGGCCGGGTGAGCAGTACTTC. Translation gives CASSLWLAGGPGEQYF.

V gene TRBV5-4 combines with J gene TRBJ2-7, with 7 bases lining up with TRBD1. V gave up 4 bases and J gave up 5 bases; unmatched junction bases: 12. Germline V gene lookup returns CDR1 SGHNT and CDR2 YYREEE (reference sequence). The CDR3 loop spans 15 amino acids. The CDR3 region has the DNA TGTGCCAGCAGCATACAGACAGGGCTAGTCCACGAGCAGTACTTC. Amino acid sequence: CASSIQTGLVHEQYF.

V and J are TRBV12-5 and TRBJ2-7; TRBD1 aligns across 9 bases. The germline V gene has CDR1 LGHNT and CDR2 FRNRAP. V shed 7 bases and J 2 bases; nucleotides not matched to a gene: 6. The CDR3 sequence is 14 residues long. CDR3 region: CASEMDRGPYEQYF. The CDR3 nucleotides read TGTGCTAGTGAAATGGACAGGGGCCCCTACGAGCAGTACTTC.

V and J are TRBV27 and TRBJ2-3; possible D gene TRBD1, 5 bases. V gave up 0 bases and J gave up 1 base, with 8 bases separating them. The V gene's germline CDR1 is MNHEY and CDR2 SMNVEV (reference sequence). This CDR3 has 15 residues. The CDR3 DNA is TGTGCCAGCAGTTTATCACGCAGGGGCACAGATACGCAGTATTTT. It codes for CASSLSRRGTDTQYF.

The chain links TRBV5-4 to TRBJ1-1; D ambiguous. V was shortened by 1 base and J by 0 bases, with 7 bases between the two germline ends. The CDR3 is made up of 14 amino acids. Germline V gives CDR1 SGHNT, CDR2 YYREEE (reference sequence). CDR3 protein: CASSLNRLNTEAFF. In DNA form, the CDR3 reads TGTGCCAGCAGCTTGAACAGATTGAACACTGAAGCTTTCTTT.

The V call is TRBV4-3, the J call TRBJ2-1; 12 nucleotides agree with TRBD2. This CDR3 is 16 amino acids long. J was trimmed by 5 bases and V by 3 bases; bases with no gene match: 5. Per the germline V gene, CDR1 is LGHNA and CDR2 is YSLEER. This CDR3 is CASSQRLAGANNEQFF. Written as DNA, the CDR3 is TGCGCCAGCAGCCAGAGACTAGCGGGAGCTAACAATGAGCAGTTCTTC.